This T cell receptor beta chain was sequenced in a study of OX40 agonist ivuxolimab in advanced cancers. Data came from immunoSEQ multiplex PCR; TCRdb stores just in-frame clones and leaves some out. The table lists approximately 80,000 clones, about 91% of them singletons, with 7.1% in the top ten. Germline CDR1 is SGHRS and CDR2 is YFSETQ. V lost 4 bases to trimming and J lost 2 bases; unmatched junction nucleotides: 10. The CDR3 spans 18 residues. The material was CD4+ or CD8+ T cells sorted from blood, obtained in a trial of the OX40 agonist ivuxolimab. This sequence joins TRBV5-1 and TRBJ2-3; TRBD2 aligns across 13 bases. This sequence was found in an adult with an advanced solid tumor such as melanoma, head and neck, liver or kidney cancer. This CDR3 reads CASSKRTSGRPNTDTQYF. The CDR3 nucleotides are TGCGCCAGCAGCAAACGGACTAGCGGGAGACCCAACACAGATACGCAGTATTTT.